This TCR beta chain was recovered during a study of blood T cell repertoires in COVID-19. Study overall: The analysed material was cDNA or gDNA that came from T cells, B-cell-depleted T cells, or PBMCs.

This clone was observed a few times. Per the authors' pipeline: Amplification of reference gene primers provided the estimated nucleated cell counts. Profiling relied on immunoSEQ multiplex PCR, and the TCRdb table lists in-frame clones only, not all of them. Clone size and V and J calls were adopted from that table, with D and trimming inferred from the DNA. The table has fewer than 90,000 clones, approximately 86% seen once; the top ten hold 7% to 8%. Germline V gene sequence: CDR1 SNHLY, CDR2 FYNNEI. Trimming took off 4 bases at V and 4 bases at J, with 13 bases between the two ends. CDR3 size: 14 residues.

The chain combines TRBV2 with TRBJ1-2, with a tentative D call TRBD1 (6 bases). The sequencing input was peripheral blood. The clonotype comes from a man in his 70s with acute or convalescent COVID-19. Here the CDR3 reads CASSGDTTFYGYTF. DNA of the CDR3: TGTGCCAGCAGTGGGGACACCACTTTCTATGGCTACACCTTC.